A single sample is the source of the 22 T cell receptor beta chains below, sequenced in a study of identical twins. From the 5' RACE reads, TCRdb called clonotypes with MiXCR, one entry per CDR3 protein. The table shows 450,000 to 650,000 distinct CDR3 sequences, with 15% occurring only once. The data were also submitted as part of a second study, on yellow fever vaccine responses in identical twins.

Sequenced material: CD4+ T cells sorted from blood. These receptors originate from a woman under 30 in good health.

This clonotype occurred a few times. The rearrangement joins TRBV7-9 to TRBJ1-1, with D unclear. CDR1 and CDR2 from the germline V gene are SEHNR and FQNEAQ (reference sequence). V lost 2 bases to trimming and J lost 0 bases, with 13 bases between them. This CDR3 comprises 16 residues. In nucleotides, the CDR3 is TGTGCCAGCAGCTTATTCGACCGGGCCATGAACACTGAAGCTTTCTTT. Its translation: CASSLFDRAMNTEAFF.

This clonotype was picked up a small number of times. This chain uses TRBV28 with TRBJ2-7, with TRBD2 as a possible D gene (7 bases). Germline-derived CDR1 and CDR2 are MDHEN and SYDVKM. Trimming removed 7 bases from V and 1 base from J, with 14 bases in between. There are 14 residues in the CDR3. The CDR3 DNA reads TGTGCCAGCAATGTGGAGGGGGGGTCCTACGAGCAGTACTTC. It encodes CASNVEGGSYEQYF.

J is TRBJ1-2 and V is TRBV10-3; tentative D call: TRBD1 (6 bases). The CDR3 is made up of 13 amino acids. V lost 5 bases, J lost 2 bases, and 9 bases lay in between. CDR1 and CDR2 from the germline V gene are ENHRY and SYGVKD. The CDR3 sequence is CAISHRENYGYTF. In DNA, the CDR3 is TGTGCCATCAGTCACAGGGAAAACTATGGCTACACCTTC.

This clonotype appeared many times. J is TRBJ1-2 and V is TRBV5-1; 8 bases map to TRBD1. The germline V gene has CDR1 SGHRS and CDR2 YFSETQ. Unmatched junction bases numbered 10, after V lost 5 bases and J lost 7 bases. CDR3 length: 14 residues. CDR3 amino acids: CASRRDRGDPGYTF. The CDR3 DNA reads as TGCGCCAGCAGGCGAGACAGGGGCGATCCTGGCTACACCTTC.

This clonotype turned up a few times. The CDR3, as DNA: TGTGCCAGCAGTCGGCGGGCTAGCGGATTAACAGATACGCAGTATTTT. As protein: CASSRRASGLTDTQYF. V gene TRBV3-1 combines with J gene TRBJ2-3; 7 bases fit TRBD2. J was trimmed by 3 bases and V by 6 bases; bases with no gene match: 12. This CDR3 is built from 16 residues. Looked up from germline, CDR1 is LGHDT and CDR2 is YNNKEL (reference sequence).

About this clonotype itself: A much larger clone differs from this one at a single base, so this may be a read error. The chain recombines TRBV15 with TRBJ2-1, with no clear D. The CDR3 has 11 amino acids. In germline, CDR1 is LNHNV, CDR2 YYDKDF (reference sequence). This chain's CDR3 is CATSTYNGQFF. CDR3 nucleotide sequence: TGTGCCACCAGCACCTACAATGGGCAGTTCTTC.

The chain combines TRBV20-1 with TRBJ2-2; D is perhaps TRBD2 (6 bases). V dropped 3 bases and J dropped 1 base, with 9 bases sitting between them. CDR1 and CDR2 from the germline V gene are DFQATT and SNEGSKA (reference sequence). The CDR3 has 14 amino acids. CDR3 region: CSARGLQNTGELFF. The CDR3 DNA reads TGCAGTGCTAGGGGACTCCAGAACACCGGGGAGCTGTTTTTT.

The V and J genes are TRBV29-1 and TRBJ2-5; TRBD2 matches 8 bases. The V segment lost 4 bases and the J segment 5 bases; nucleotides outside the gene matches: 21. The germline CDR1 and CDR2 sequences are SQVTM and ANQGSEA. CDR3 size: 18 residues. DNA of the CDR3: TGCAGCGTTGTTGTTCCTTCCTTCGCGGGAGGAAGTCGGGAGACCCAGTACTTC. This codes for CSVVVPSFAGGSRETQYF.

This clonotype was detected once. The chain uses TRBV3-1 and TRBJ2-7, with a possible D match to TRBD2 (6 bases). Trimming left V 1 base short and J 0 bases short, with 10 bases between. This CDR3 is 15 amino acids long. Germline V gene lookup returns CDR1 LGHDT and CDR2 YNNKEL (reference sequence). This chain's CDR3 is CASSQGGMSSYEQYF. CDR3 nucleotide sequence: TGTGCCAGCAGCCAAGGCGGGATGAGCTCCTACGAGCAGTACTTC.

V gene TRBV20-1 combines with J gene TRBJ1-1, with D maybe TRBD1 (6 bases). Deletions cut 4 bases from V and 7 bases from J, with 10 bases between. Per the germline V gene, CDR1 is DFQATT and CDR2 is SNEGSKA (reference sequence). This CDR3 region has 11 residues. The chain's CDR3 is CSANRVGEAFF. The DNA of the CDR3 is TGCAGTGCTAACAGGGTGGGTGAAGCTTTCTTT.

The genes are TRBV28 and TRBJ1-2; D possibly corresponds to TRBD1 (5 bases). This CDR3 is 11 amino acids long. V dropped 2 bases and J dropped 10 bases, with 8 bases sitting between them. Germline CDR1 is MDHEN and CDR2 is SYDVKM. The CDR3 bases are TGTGCCAGCAGTTTAATTGGGACCTACACCTTC. It codes for CASSLIGTYTF.

This clonotype was counted a few times. V gene TRBV5-6 combines with J gene TRBJ1-5; no firm D call. V lost 1 base and J 4 bases, leaving 3 bases between the germline ends. Germline V gives CDR1 SGHDT, CDR2 YYEEEE. The CDR3 spans 12 residues. For the CDR3, the DNA is TGTGCCAGCAGCTTGATAAATCAGCCCCAGCATTTT. It yields the protein CASSLINQPQHF.

The chain carries TRBV6-1 and TRBJ2-2, with 7 bases identical to TRBD2. The J segment lost 3 bases and the V segment lost 7 bases, leaving 5 bases of the junction unmatched. This CDR3 is built from 14 residues. In germline, CDR1 is MNHNS, CDR2 SASEGT. CDR3 sequence (DNA): TGTGCCAGCAAGGGCGGGGGTTACACCGGGGAGCTGTTTTTT. Residues: CASKGGGYTGELFF.

There are a few counts of this clonotype. Here the CDR3 DNA reads TGTGCCAGCAGGGGGGATTTTCCGGGTCCATGCGAGCAGTACTTC. Its translation is CASRGDFPGPCEQYF. The rearrangement uses TRBV14 and TRBJ2-7, with D perhaps being TRBD1 or TRBD2 (5 bases each). Germline V gene data show CDR1 as SGHDN and CDR2 as FVKESK. Trimming left V 6 bases short and J 6 bases short, with 21 bases between. The CDR3 length is 15 residues.

This clonotype was seen at least ten times. The V and J genes are TRBV7-2 and TRBJ1-1; D is unresolved. The V end lost 9 bases, the J end lost 1 base, and 12 bases lay between the germline ends. This CDR3 comprises 13 residues. The germline gives CDR1 SGHTA, CDR2 FQGNSA. The CDR3 bases are TGTGCCAGTGCTCGGGTCGGGAACACTGAAGCTTTCTTT. Translated: CASARVGNTEAFF.

The V and J genes are TRBV20-1 and TRBJ2-7, with 10 positions matching TRBD2. Germline V gene sequence: CDR1 DFQATT, CDR2 SNEGSKA (reference sequence). The trim removed 3 bases at V and 5 bases at J, leaving 4 bases unmatched. The CDR3 consists of 13 residues. The CDR3 here is CSASTSGNHEQYF. The CDR3 coding sequence is TGCAGTGCTAGCACTAGCGGGAACCACGAGCAGTACTTC.

The table lists this clonotype with a few counts. The V and J genes are TRBV29-1 and TRBJ2-7; 8 nucleotides match TRBD2. Unmatched junction bases numbered 8, after V lost 4 bases and J lost 3 bases. From germline, CDR1 is SQVTM and CDR2 ANQGSEA. The CDR3 extends over 14 amino acids. CDR3 DNA: TGCAGCGTTGTCTGGACTAGCCGACGCTACGAGCAGTACTTC. It specifies CSVVWTSRRYEQYF.

The chain links TRBV20-1 to TRBJ1-6; D is undetermined. V gave up 2 bases and J gave up 3 bases, with 8 bases separating them. The CDR3 length is 14 residues. CDR1 DFQATT and CDR2 SNEGSKA come from the germline V gene (reference sequence). Here the CDR3 DNA reads TGCAGTGCTAGAAACAGCCTCTATAATTCACCCCTCCACTTT. This encodes CSARNSLYNSPLHF.

The V gene is TRBV5-1, the J gene TRBJ2-3; 7 bases match TRBD2. With 6 bases clipped from V and 2 bases from J, the junction kept 12 bases outside the gene matches. CDR1 and CDR2 (germline): SGHRS, YFSETQ. The CDR3 is made up of 16 amino acids. The CDR3 spells CASKLREGMATDTQYF. The CDR3 DNA is TGCGCCAGCAAGTTGAGGGAGGGGATGGCCACAGATACGCAGTATTTT.

This clonotype appeared a few times. This chain joins TRBV12-3 or TRBV12-4 and TRBJ1-2; the D is unclear. The CDR3 contains 13 residues. Trimming shortened V by 3 bases and J by 5 bases, and 10 bases separated the two germline ends. DNA of the CDR3: TGTGCCAGCAGTTTGAGAGTGACTTATGGCTACACCTTC. Protein sequence: CASSLRVTYGYTF.

This clonotype showed up just a few times. This chain joins TRBV12-3 or TRBV12-4 and TRBJ2-7, with TRBD2 as a possible D gene (5 bases). Deletions cut 6 bases from V and 2 bases from J, with 8 bases between. The CDR3 has 12 residues. The chain's CDR3 is CASRSGTYEQYF. Written as DNA, the CDR3 is TGTGCCAGCAGAAGCGGTACCTACGAGCAGTACTTC.

This clonotype has only a few counts. The rearrangement joins TRBV10-3 to TRBJ2-1, with D possibly matching TRBD1 (6 bases). The CDR3 is 13 amino acids. In germline, CDR1 is ENHRY, CDR2 SYGVKD. V lost 3 bases to trimming and J lost 5 bases, with 8 bases between them. The CDR3 sequence: CAISDQGNNEQFF. The DNA for the CDR3 is TGTGCCATCAGTGACCAGGGGAACAATGAGCAGTTCTTC.